The 22 T cell receptor beta chains presented below share a single source sample, sequenced in a study of blood T cells in healthy people across ages. For the second PCR, which ran for about 7 to 11 cycles, a sample-barcoded 5' primer and a J-beta primer mix were used. TCRdb re-analysed the 5' RACE reads in MiXCR, keeping a single row per CDR3 protein. The sample has under 2,000,000 distinct CDR3 sequences; about 50% are singletons. The source material was blood. These receptor sequences come from a middle-aged woman in good health.

This sequence joins TRBV20-1 and TRBJ1-3; D perhaps matches TRBD1 (6 bases). This CDR3 is built from 16 residues. V was cut by 0 bases and J by 4 bases, with 16 bases left in between. Germline CDR1 and CDR2: DFQATT and SNEGSKA (reference sequence). The CDR3 protein is CSARDGGQGKGNTIYF. The DNA of the CDR3 is TGCAGTGCTAGAGATGGAGGGCAGGGGAAAGGAAACACCATATATTTT.

A remark on this clonotype: One end of the junction fails to match germline, which may point to a read error. The chain is built from TRBV2 and TRBJ2-5; D remains unclear. The CDR3 covers 13 residues. Per the germline V gene, CDR1 is SNHLY and CDR2 is FYNNEI. This CDR3 is CVSSANPYNEQYF. In nucleotides, the CDR3 is TGTGTCAGCAGCGCGAACCCCTACAATGAGCAGTACTTC.

The V and J genes are TRBV11-2 and TRBJ2-6; D gene unclear. The CDR3 totals 15 residues. Germline assignment: CDR1 SGHAT and CDR2 FQNNGV. Trimming shortened V by 1 base and J by 7 bases, and 11 bases separated the two germline ends. The CDR3 reads CASSLAVSEANVLTF. The DNA for the CDR3 is TGTGCCAGCAGCTTAGCTGTATCTGAAGCCAACGTCCTGACTTTC.

The V gene is TRBV29-1, the J gene TRBJ2-5, with a weak D call TRBD2 (5 bases). Germline loops: CDR1 SQVTM, CDR2 ANQGSEA. The V gene lost 2 bases and the J gene lost 5 bases, with 12 bases spanning the gap. This CDR3 has 13 amino acids. CDR3 in amino acids: CSVEISRGETQYF. CDR3 bases: TGCAGCGTTGAAATATCCAGAGGGGAGACCCAGTACTTC.

The CDR3 loop reads CASSLVPAGTYNEQFF. As DNA, the CDR3 is TGTGCCAGCAGCTTAGTTCCCGCGGGAACCTACAATGAGCAGTTCTTC. The gene calls are TRBV7-2 and TRBJ2-1; D might be TRBD2 (6 bases). The CDR3 length is 16 residues. Germline V gene lookup returns CDR1 SGHTA and CDR2 FQGNSA. Trimming cost V 1 base and J 2 bases, with 12 bases left between them.

This clonotype was detected only once. The genes are TRBV2 and TRBJ2-7, with 8 bases aligning to TRBD1. The germline V gene has CDR1 SNHLY and CDR2 FYNNEI. This CDR3 has 16 amino acids. V was pared by 8 bases and J by 7 bases, with 19 bases of the junction left unmatched. The CDR3 loop is CASRAAPGQAVREQYF. In nucleotides, the CDR3 is TGTGCCAGCCGCGCGGCACCGGGACAGGCAGTAAGGGAGCAGTACTTC.

This clonotype came up once. This rearrangement joins TRBV6-6 to TRBJ1-2, with D hard to call. Germline CDR1 MNHNY, CDR2 SVGAGI (reference sequence). The CDR3 covers 15 residues. Trimming shortened V by 6 bases and J by 4 bases, and 18 bases separated the two germline ends. The CDR3 reads CASSHKPAWGYGYTF. The CDR3 nucleotides are TGTGCCAGCAGCCATAAGCCCGCTTGGGGCTATGGCTACACCTTC.

This chain links TRBV4-2 with TRBJ2-5, with a possible D match to TRBD1 (6 bases). The CDR3 runs 16 residues. Trimming shortened V by 4 bases and J by 11 bases, and 26 bases separated the two germline ends. Germline V lookup: CDR1 LGHNA, CDR2 YNFKEQ. The CDR3 DNA sequence: TGTGCCAGCAGCCCTCATGACAGGACAGTCTACAATGAGCAGTACTTC. Translating gives CASSPHDRTVYNEQYF.

The rearrangement links TRBV11-2 to TRBJ2-3; tentative D call: TRBD2 (6 bases). The CDR3 loop spans 15 amino acids. Trimming took off 4 bases at V and 6 bases at J, with 17 bases between the two ends. The germline V gene encodes CDR1 SGHAT and CDR2 FQNNGV. The CDR3 is CASSSSRDSGDTQYF. CDR3 nucleotides: TGTGCCAGCAGCTCCAGCCGGGACTCGGGCGATACGCAGTATTTT. The complete variable domain, with remaining parts taken from reference TRBV11-2 and TRBJ2-3, reads EAGVAQSPRYKIIEKRQSVAFWCNPISGHATLYWYQQILGQGPKLLIQFQNNGVVDDSQLPKDRFSAERLKGVDSTLKIQPAKLEDSAVYLCASSSSRDSGDTQYFGPGTRLTVL.

In DNA, the CDR3 is TGCGCCAGCAGCCCCCAATGGGAGGGCACTACGCAGTATTTT. Translation gives CASSPQWEGTTQYF. V usage is TRBV5-1 and J usage is TRBJ2-3, with 7 bases that match TRBD2. The CDR3 runs 14 residues. Looked up from germline, CDR1 is SGHRS and CDR2 is YFSETQ. The junction had 10 bases not matched to a gene; V was cut back by 4 bases and J by 8 bases.

This chain links TRBV20-1 with TRBJ2-3, with a tentative D call TRBD2 (5 bases). V dropped 3 bases and J dropped 4 bases, with 17 bases sitting between them. The CDR3 has 15 amino acids. Germline V gene lookup returns CDR1 DFQATT and CDR2 SNEGSKA (reference sequence). The CDR3 DNA is TGCAGTGCTAGTATCGTCGGGGAGTGGGCAGATACGCAGTATTTT. The encoded protein is CSASIVGEWADTQYF.

This clonotype occurred once. This chain joins TRBV10-3 and TRBJ1-5, with 7 bases matching TRBD1. CDR3 size: 14 residues. J lost 9 bases, V lost 6 bases, and 11 bases had no gene match. Germline CDR1 reads ENHRY; CDR2 reads SYGVKD. The CDR3 DNA reads TGTGCCATCAGGGCAGAGGGGGCCGATCGGCCCCAGCATTTT. This gives the protein CAIRAEGADRPQHF.

The CDR3 DNA sequence: TGTGCCAGCAAGAAGAATGGGTGGGGGAAGGATACGCAGTATTTT. This sequence encodes CASKKNGWGKDTQYF. The chain has TRBV11-2 and TRBJ2-3, with D possibly called TRBD1 or TRBD2 (5 bases each). Trimming shortened V by 7 bases and J by 6 bases, and 20 bases separated the two germline ends. Per the germline V gene, CDR1 is SGHAT and CDR2 is FQNNGV. The CDR3 consists of 15 residues. Supplemented by reference TRBV11-2 and TRBJ2-3, the full variable domain reads EAGVAQSPRYKIIEKRQSVAFWCNPISGHATLYWYQQILGQGPKLLIQFQNNGVVDDSQLPKDRFSAERLKGVDSTLKIQPAKLEDSAVYLCASKKNGWGKDTQYFGPGTRLTVL.

This clonotype turned up a few times. The chain links TRBV5-1 to TRBJ2-3; a weak D match, TRBD2 (6 bases). The germline V gene encodes CDR1 SGHRS and CDR2 YFSETQ. V lost 4 bases and J lost 3, with 15 bases in between. CDR3 size: 15 residues. CDR3 DNA: TGCGCCAGCAGCCCCCTACTAGCATTGACAGATACGCAGTATTTT. Protein product: CASSPLLALTDTQYF.

The chain uses TRBV6-5 and TRBJ2-5; 16 positions agree with TRBD2. This CDR3 is built from 15 residues. V shed 8 bases and J 5 bases; nucleotides not matched to a gene: 5. CDR1 is MNHEY, CDR2 SVGAGI, per germline. The CDR3 region is CASGTSGGALETQYF. Written as DNA, the CDR3 is TGTGCCAGCGGGACTAGCGGGGGGGCCTTGGAGACCCAGTACTTC.

The chain links TRBV5-1 to TRBJ2-1; 8 nucleotides match TRBD2. V dropped 3 bases and J dropped 8; count of bases not matched to a gene: 13. Germline lookup yields CDR1 SGHRS and CDR2 YFSETQ. The length of the CDR3 is 16 residues. CDR3 sequence (DNA): TGCGCCAGCAGCTCTACAACGGGGGGGCCTCTAGATGAGCAGTTCTTC. It translates to CASSSTTGGPLDEQFF.

V is TRBV6-5 and J is TRBJ2-5; TRBD2 is a possible D gene (5 bases). Trimming left V 5 bases short and J 11 bases short, with 24 bases between. CDR3 length: 15 amino acids. Per the germline V gene, CDR1 is MNHEY and CDR2 is SVGAGI. Here the CDR3 reads CASSANRGIYNEQYF. DNA of the CDR3: TGTGCCAGCAGTGCCAACCGGGGTATCTACAATGAGCAGTACTTC.

For this clonotype: An end of the junction differs from the germline gene, which may be a read error. The CDR3 nucleotides read TGTGCCAGCAGCATAGCTGGGCAAGAGACCCAGTACTTC. It translates to CASSIAGQETQYF. The chain links TRBV7-8 to TRBJ2-5; D is unresolved. The germline CDR1 and CDR2 sequences are SGHVS and FQNEAQ. The CDR3 has 13 amino acids.

This clonotype was detected only a few times. The V and J genes are TRBV25-1 and TRBJ1-2; D is unresolved. V lost 7 bases, J lost 5 bases, and 14 bases lay in between. This CDR3 has 13 residues. The V gene's germline CDR1 is MGHDK and CDR2 SYGVNS. CDR3 nucleotides: TGTGCCAGCATGGAGGGTCTAGGGTATGGCTACACCTTC. The encoded protein is CASMEGLGYGYTF.

The chain carries TRBV20-1 and TRBJ2-7, with 7 bases aligning to TRBD2. Trimming removed 0 bases from V and 7 bases from J; junction bases left unmatched: 27. Germline V gene sequence: CDR1 DFQATT, CDR2 SNEGSKA (reference sequence). The CDR3 has 20 residues. The CDR3 loop is CSARDFGPRKPQWDYNEQYF. As DNA, the CDR3 is TGCAGTGCTAGAGATTTCGGGCCCCGGAAGCCACAATGGGACTACAATGAGCAGTACTTC.

The J gene is TRBJ2-1, the V gene TRBV2; the D gene is possibly TRBD1 (5 bases). The closer fit of TRBJ2-7 to the DNA end suggests the J call may be wrong. This CDR3 spans 14 amino acids. Per the germline V gene, CDR1 is SNHLY and CDR2 is FYNNEI. CDR3 bases: TGTGCCAGCACCCAACTAAGGGGAAACAATGAGCAGTACTTC. Amino acids: CASTQLRGNNEQYF.

This sequence joins TRBV6-5 and TRBJ2-7; 10 bases are shared with TRBD2. The CDR3 runs to 15 residues. V was pared by 2 bases and J by 3 bases, with 4 bases of the junction left unmatched. CDR1 and CDR2 (germline): MNHEY, SVGAGI. The CDR3 coding sequence is TGTGCCAGCAGTTACGGTCCTAGCGGGGGCTACGAGCAGTACTTC. This gives the protein CASSYGPSGGYEQYF.